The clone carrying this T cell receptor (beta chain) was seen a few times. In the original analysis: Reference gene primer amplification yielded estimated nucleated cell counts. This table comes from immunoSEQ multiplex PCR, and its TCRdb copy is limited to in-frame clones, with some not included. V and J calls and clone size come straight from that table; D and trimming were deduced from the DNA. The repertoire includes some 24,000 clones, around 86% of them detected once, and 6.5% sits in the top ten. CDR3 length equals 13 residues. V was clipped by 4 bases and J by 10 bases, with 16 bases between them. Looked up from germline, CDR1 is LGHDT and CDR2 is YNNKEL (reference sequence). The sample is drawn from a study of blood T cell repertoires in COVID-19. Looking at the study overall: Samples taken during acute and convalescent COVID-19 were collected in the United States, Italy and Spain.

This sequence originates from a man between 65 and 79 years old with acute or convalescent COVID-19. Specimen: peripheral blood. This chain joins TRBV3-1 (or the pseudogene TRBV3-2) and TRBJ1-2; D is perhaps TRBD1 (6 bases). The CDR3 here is CASSPLGGHDYTF. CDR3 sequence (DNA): TGTGCCAGCAGCCCCTTAGGGGGACATGACTACACCTTC.